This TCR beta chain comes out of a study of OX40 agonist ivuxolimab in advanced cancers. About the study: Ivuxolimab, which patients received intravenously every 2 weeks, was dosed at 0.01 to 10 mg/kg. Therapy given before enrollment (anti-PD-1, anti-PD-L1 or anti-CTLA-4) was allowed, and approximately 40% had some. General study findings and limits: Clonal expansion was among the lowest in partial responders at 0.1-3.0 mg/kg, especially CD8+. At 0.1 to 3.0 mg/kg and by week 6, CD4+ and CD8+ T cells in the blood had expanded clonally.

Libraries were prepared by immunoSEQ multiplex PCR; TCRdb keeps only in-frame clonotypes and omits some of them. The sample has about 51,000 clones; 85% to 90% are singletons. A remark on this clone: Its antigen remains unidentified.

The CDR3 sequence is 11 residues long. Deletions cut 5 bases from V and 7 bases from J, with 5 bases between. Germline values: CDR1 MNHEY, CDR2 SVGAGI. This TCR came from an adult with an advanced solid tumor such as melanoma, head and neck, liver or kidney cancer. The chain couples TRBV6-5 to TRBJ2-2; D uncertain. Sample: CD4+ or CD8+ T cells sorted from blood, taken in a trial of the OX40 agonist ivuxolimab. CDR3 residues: CASSGLGELFF. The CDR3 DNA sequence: TGTGCCAGCAGTGGGCTCGGGGAGCTGTTTTTT.